A selection of T cell receptor beta chains follows, all from one sample in a study of blood T cell repertoires in COVID-19. Data came from immunoSEQ multiplex PCR; TCRdb stores just in-frame clones and leaves some out. The table records around 260,000 clones, around nine tenths of them present only once. Sequencing was carried out using PBMCs or T cells enriched from blood (not recorded which). The receptors were sampled from a woman between 25 and 40 years old who had recovered from COVID-19. CDR3s include the opening cysteine and the closing phenylalanine or tryptophan. A D gene is named only where the DNA matches it firmly. Not all rows give a size; the values are once, few, many and, for expanded clones, a class.

DNA,CDR3,J,V,length,D,size
TGTGCCAGCAGTGCGGCGAGCACAGATACGCAGTATTTT,CASSAASTDTQYF,TRBJ2-3,TRBV27,13,-,-
TGCGCCAGTAGTCCCGACAGGAACAGTTGGTTCTTC,CASSPDRNSWFF,TRBJ2-1,TRBV10-2,12,-,-
TGTGCCACCAGTGATTCTGGGACAGGGGGGCAGACCCAGTACTTC,CATSDSGTGGQTQYF,TRBJ2-5,TRBV24-1,15,TRBD1,-
TGTGCCAGCAGCCAAGAAATGGGCACAGGGAACTCTGAAGCTTTCTTT,CASSQEMGTGNSEAFF,TRBJ1-1,TRBV4-2,16,-,-
TGTGCCAGCAGTCGCTTGAGCAATGAGCAGTTCTTC,CASSRLSNEQFF,TRBJ2-1,TRBV6-2/TRBV6-3,12,-,-
TGTGCCAGCAGCTCGCCGACAGGGGCCTGGGAAAAACTGTTTTTT,CASSSPTGAWEKLFF,TRBJ1-4,TRBV7-2,15,TRBD1,once
TGTGCCATCAGTGAGGAGGAGGGTCTACGGGCTACAGAAGCTTTCTTT,CAISEEEGLRATEAFF,TRBJ1-1,TRBV10-3,16,-,-
TGTGCCAGCAGCTTAGCCCCCACTAGTCGAGACAATGAGCAGTTCTTC,CASSLAPTSRDNEQFF,TRBJ2-1,TRBV7-6,16,-,-
TGTGCCATTGCTTCCTCTACGATGACAGTATACAATGAGCAGTTCTTC,CAIASSTMTVYNEQFF,TRBJ2-1,TRBV10-3,16,-,-
TGTGCCAGTAGTATAGTCTGGGGCGGCTCCACAGATACGCAGTATTTT,CASSIVWGGSTDTQYF,TRBJ2-3,TRBV19,16,-,-
TGCGCCAGCAGCTTGTATCTTTCTAACGAGCAGTACTTC,CASSLYLSNEQYF,TRBJ2-7,TRBV5-1,13,-,-
TGTGCCAGCAGCGGTGCCGGAGGGAGGTCGTATCAGCCCCAGCATTTT,CASSGAGGRSYQPQHF,TRBJ1-5,TRBV7-2,16,-,-
TGTGCCAGCAGTTTATCGGGGGGAAATCAGCCCCAGCATTTT,CASSLSGGNQPQHF,TRBJ1-5,TRBV27,14,-,-
TGTGCCAGCAGCGCACTAGTGTCCTCAGGGCAGTATTTT,CASSALVSSGQYF,TRBJ2-3,TRBV7-3,13,-,-
TGTGCCAGCAGTGGGTGGACAGGGAACAATGAGCAGTTCTTC,CASSGWTGNNEQFF,TRBJ2-1,TRBV28,14,TRBD1,-
TGTGCCAGCAGCCCCTTAAAGCTTTCCGGGGAGCTGTTTTTT,CASSPLKLSGELFF,TRBJ2-2,TRBV3-1/TRBV3-2,14,-,-
TGTGCCAGCAGTAGGCGGACAGGGGGCCTCGGCGGGGAGCTGTTTTTT,CASSRRTGGLGGELFF,TRBJ2-2,TRBV7-2,16,TRBD1,-
TGTGCCAGCAGCGTCGGAGAATCGGTGGGCGAGCAGTACTTC,CASSVGESVGEQYF,TRBJ2-7,TRBV9,14,-,-
TGCGCCAGCAGCTGGACAGCTAACCCGGGGACTGAAGCTTTCTTT,CASSWTANPGTEAFF,TRBJ1-1,TRBV5-1,15,-,-
TGCGCCAGCAGCTTGGCACTAGCGGGAGGCTTGGAAAACAATGAGCAGTTCTTC,CASSLALAGGLENNEQFF,TRBJ2-1,TRBV5-1,18,TRBD2,-
TGCGCCAGCAGCCCTACCGACACCTCCAATGAAAAACTGTTTTTT,CASSPTDTSNEKLFF,TRBJ1-4,TRBV5-1,15,-,-
TGTGCCAGCAGCGGGACAGTACTAGCCAAAAACATTCAGTACTTC,CASSGTVLAKNIQYF,TRBJ2-4,TRBV3-1/TRBV3-2,15,TRBD1,-
TGTGCCAGCTCACTAACAGGGGAAAACACCGGGGAGCTGTTTTTT,CASSLTGENTGELFF,TRBJ2-2,TRBV18,15,TRBD1,-
TGTGCCAGCAGTTTATCCAGACAGGGCAAAAACATTCAGTACTTC,CASSLSRQGKNIQYF,TRBJ2-4,TRBV28,15,TRBD1,-
TGTGCCTGGAGTTCAACAGGGACCTACACCTTC,CAWSSTGTYTF,TRBJ1-2,TRBV30,11,-,-
TGTGCCAGCAGCTTGGGTAACCGGGTTGGTGAGCAGTTCTTC,CASSLGNRVGEQFF,TRBJ2-1,TRBV5-4,14,-,-
TGTGCCAGCAGCCCCGGACAGGGGGTGAACACTGAAGCTTTCTTT,CASSPGQGVNTEAFF,TRBJ1-1,TRBV4-2,15,TRBD1,-
TGCGCCAGCAGCGGAGGGACGGCGGGTGCCGATTCACCCCTCCACTTT,CASSGGTAGADSPLHF,TRBJ1-6,TRBV5-1,16,-,-
TGTGCCAGTACCCAGGGTTCTGGGGCCAACGTCCTGACTTTC,CASTQGSGANVLTF,TRBJ2-6,TRBV19,14,-,-
TGTGCCAGCATCCACCTACGGGACAGCTTATTCATAAACACTGAAGCTTTCTTT,CASIHLRDSLFINTEAFF,TRBJ1-1,TRBV13,18,TRBD1,-
TGTGCCAGCAGGCCGACTACCACAGATACGCAGTATTTT,CASRPTTTDTQYF,TRBJ2-3,TRBV6-5,13,-,once
TGTGCCAGTAGTACTCTAGCGGGAGGGGGCGGGGAGCTGTTTTTT,CASSTLAGGGGELFF,TRBJ2-2,TRBV19,15,TRBD2,-
TGTGCCAGCAGCCAGTTGGCTAGCAATCAGCCCCAGCATTTT,CASSQLASNQPQHF,TRBJ1-5,TRBV4-2,14,-,-
TGTGCCAGCAGCTCGACGGGAATAGCCTACGAGCAGTACTTC,CASSSTGIAYEQYF,TRBJ2-7,TRBV5-4,14,-,once
TGTGCCAGCAGCGTAGTAGAAGGGGTTGAGCAGTTCTTC,CASSVVEGVEQFF,TRBJ2-1,TRBV9,13,-,-
TGTGCCAGCTCACAACAGGGGGTGAACACTGAAGCTTTCTTT,CASSQQGVNTEAFF,TRBJ1-1,TRBV18,14,TRBD1,-
TGCAGCGTAATTAGCGGGAGGGCCCCCCACAATGAGCAGTTCTTC,CSVISGRAPHNEQFF,TRBJ2-1,TRBV29-1,15,TRBD2,few
TGCAGCGTTGGACTATCGGCCAACACCGGGGAGCTGTTTTTT,CSVGLSANTGELFF,TRBJ2-2,TRBV29-1,14,-,-
TGTGCCGGACGCACGGACTCCTATGGCTACACCTTC,CAGRTDSYGYTF,TRBJ1-2,TRBV2,12,-,-
TGCAGCGTTGAAGATCCTGATCGCAGCTCCTACAATGAGCAGTTCTTC,CSVEDPDRSSYNEQFF,TRBJ2-1,TRBV29-1,16,-,few
TGTGCCAGCAGCGACCGGGACAGGGGGTTTAAGGGCTACAATGAGCAGTTCTTC,CASSDRDRGFKGYNEQFF,TRBJ2-1,TRBV9,18,TRBD1,-
TGTGCCAGCAGCTTAGCGGGTACCCTAATAGGAACCGGGGAGCTGTTTTTT,CASSLAGTLIGTGELFF,TRBJ2-2,TRBV5-8,17,-,-
TGTGCCAGCAGAAGGGACAATTCCTACGAGCAGTACTTC,CASRRDNSYEQYF,TRBJ2-7,TRBV28,13,-,-
TGTGCCAGCAGCACGGGACAGGGGAAAACCTACAATGAGCAGTTCTTC,CASSTGQGKTYNEQFF,TRBJ2-1,TRBV11-2,16,TRBD1,-
TGTGCCAGCAGCGATTCGGGAACCGGGACTAGCGCCTACAATGAGCAGTTCTTC,CASSDSGTGTSAYNEQFF,TRBJ2-1,TRBV9,18,TRBD2,-
TGTGCCAGCAGTTCCTCAGGACAGGGGGTAGACACTGAAGCTTTCTTT,CASSSSGQGVDTEAFF,TRBJ1-1,TRBV28,16,TRBD1,-